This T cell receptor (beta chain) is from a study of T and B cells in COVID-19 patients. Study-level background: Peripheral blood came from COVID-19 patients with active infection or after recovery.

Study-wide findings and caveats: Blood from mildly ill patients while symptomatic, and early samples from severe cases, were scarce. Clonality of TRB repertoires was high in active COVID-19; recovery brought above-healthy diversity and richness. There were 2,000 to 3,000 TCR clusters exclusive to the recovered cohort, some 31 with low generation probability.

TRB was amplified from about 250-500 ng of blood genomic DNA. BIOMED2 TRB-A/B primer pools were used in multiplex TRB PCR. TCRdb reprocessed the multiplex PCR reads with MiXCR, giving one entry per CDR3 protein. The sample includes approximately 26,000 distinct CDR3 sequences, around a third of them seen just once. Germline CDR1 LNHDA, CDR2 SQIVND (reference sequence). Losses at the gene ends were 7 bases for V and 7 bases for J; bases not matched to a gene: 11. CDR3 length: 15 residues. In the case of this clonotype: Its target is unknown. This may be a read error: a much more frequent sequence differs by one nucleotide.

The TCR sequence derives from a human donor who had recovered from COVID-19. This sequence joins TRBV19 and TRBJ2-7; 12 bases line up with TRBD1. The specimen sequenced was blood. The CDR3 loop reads CASKGGGQGANEQYF. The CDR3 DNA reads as TGTGCCAGTAAGGGGGGGGGACAGGGGGCCAATGAGCAGTACTTC. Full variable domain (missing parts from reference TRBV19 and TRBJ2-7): DGGITQSPKYLFRKEGQNVTLSCEQNLNHDAMYWYRQDPGQGLRLIYYSQIVNDFQKGDIAEGYSVSREKKESFPLTVTSAQKNPTAFYLCASKGGGQGANEQYFGPGTRLTVT.